This entry lists 17 T cell receptor beta chains sequenced from one sample in a study of glioma-infiltrating T cells. Amplification of TCR alpha and beta CDR3 regions from RNA used iRepertoire nested multiplex PCR. TCRdb recomputed calls from the multiplex PCR reads with MiXCR, one row per CDR3 protein. Of 170,000 or so distinct CDR3 sequences listed, about 40% are singletons. The sample taken for sequencing was glioma tissue, nonneoplastic brain tissue, or PBMCs (not recorded which). Every receptor here comes from a human donor with low-grade glioma or glioblastoma, undergoing nonglioma brain surgery, or in good health (not recorded which).

The chain carries TRBV29-1 and TRBJ1-1, with D maybe TRBD1 (6 bases). V was cut by 2 bases and J by 0 bases, with 10 bases left in between. Germline lookup yields CDR1 SQVTM and CDR2 ANQGSEA. The CDR3 has 14 amino acids. CDR3 DNA sequence: TGCAGCGTTGAACCCGACAGGTTGAACACTGAAGCTTTCTTT. It encodes CSVEPDRLNTEAFF.

This clonotype turned up a few times. This CDR3 is CASSSRDGVPLGTQYF. In DNA, the CDR3 is TGTGCCAGTAGTAGTCGGGACGGCGTTCCCTTGGGGACCCAGTACTTC. The chain links TRBV19 to TRBJ2-5; D is perhaps TRBD1 or TRBD2 (5 bases each). Germline CDR1 is LNHDA and CDR2 is SQIVND (reference sequence). This CDR3 region has 16 residues. The germline V and J ends were trimmed by 4 bases and 7 bases, with 22 bases remaining between them.

This clonotype occurred a few times. The chain employs TRBV5-1 and TRBJ2-7; TRBD1 matches 8 bases. Looked up from germline, CDR1 is SGHRS and CDR2 is YFSETQ. Trimming cost V 2 bases and J 6 bases; bases outside gene matches: 7. The CDR3 extends over 14 amino acids. CDR3 sequence reads: CASSLRTGNGEQYF. For the CDR3, the DNA is TGCGCCAGCAGCTTACGGACAGGGAACGGCGAGCAGTACTTC.

The chain joins TRBV28 to TRBJ2-2; 7 bases fit TRBD1. This CDR3 region has 16 residues. With V trimmed by 6 bases and J by 5 bases, 12 bases remained unmatched. The V gene's germline CDR1 is MDHEN and CDR2 SYDVKM. The CDR3, as DNA: TGTGCCAGCAGACCGCCTAGGGACAGATTTACCGGGGAGCTGTTTTTT. Protein: CASRPPRDRFTGELFF. The variable domain in full, completed from reference TRBV28 and TRBJ2-2, reads DVKVTQSSRYLVKRTGEKVFLECVQDMDHENMFWYRQDPGLGLRLIYFSYDVKMKEKGDIPEGYSVSREKKERFSLILESASTNQTSMYLCASRPPRDRFTGELFFGEGSRLTVL.

Regarding this clonotype: This clone may be a read error of a much larger clone one base away. The chain combines TRBV12-3 or TRBV12-4 with TRBJ2-1, with D possibly TRBD1 on 6 matching bases. The CDR3 is 14 amino acids. CDR3 coding DNA: TGTGCCAGCAGTTTTGGGGGTAGGGACAATGAGAAGTTCTTC. It encodes CASSFGGRDNEKFF.

About this clonotype itself: A clone one base away is much larger, so this may be a read error. V and J are TRBV28 and TRBJ2-2; the D is unclear. CDR3 length: 13 residues. Germline V gene data show CDR1 as MDHEN and CDR2 as SYDVKM. V lost 9 bases to trimming and J lost 3 bases, with 11 bases between them. The CDR3 nucleotides are TGTGCCAGGCCCAAGGGTGACACCGGGGAGCTGTTTTTT. Protein sequence: CARPKGDTGELFF. Combining the CDR3 with reference TRBV28 and TRBJ2-2 gives the whole variable domain DVKVTQSSRYLVKRTGEKVFLECVQDMDHENMFWYRQDPGLGLRLIYFSYDVKMKEKGDIPEGYSVSREKKERFSLILESASTNQTSMYLCARPKGDTGELFFGEGSRLTVL.

To note about this clonotype: A much more abundant neighbour one base away suggests this may be a read error. The rearrangement links TRBV6-1 to TRBJ2-5, with D possibly being TRBD2 (5 bases). Germline CDR1 and CDR2: MNHNS and SASEGT. The CDR3 contains 12 residues. The DNA of the CDR3 is TGTGCCAGCAGTCTCGACTGGGAGACCCGGTACTTC. This sequence encodes CASSLDWETRYF.

As for this clonotype: This may arise from a read error, as a much more abundant clone is one base away. The chain links TRBV3-1 to TRBJ1-1; perhaps TRBD1 as D (6 bases). Germline CDR1 and CDR2: LGHDT and YNNKEL (reference sequence). This CDR3 is built from 14 residues. Here the CDR3 DNA reads TGTGCCAGCAGCGAGGGGGGTAAAAGGACTGTAGCTTTCTTT. Its translation: CASSEGGKRTVAFF.

With respect to this clonotype: Its ends do not fully match the called genes, so a read error is possible. The chain has TRBV18 and TRBJ2-5, with unresolved D. The CDR3 spans 13 residues. CDR1 and CDR2 from the germline V gene are KGHSH and LQKENI. CDR3 sequence (DNA): TGTGCCAGCTCACCACAGGTCCAACAGACCCAGTACTTC. Protein: CASSPQVQQTQYF. The full variable domain, in which reference TRBV18 and TRBJ2-5 provide the parts outside the CDR3, is NAGVMQNPRHLVRRRGQEARLRCSPMKGHSHVYWYRQLPEEGLKFMVYLQKENIIDESGMPKERFSAEFPKEGPSILRIQQVVRGDSAAYFCASSPQVQQTQYFGPGTRLLVL.

This clonotype showed up just a few times. The genes are TRBV29-1 and TRBJ2-5; D is unresolved. V lost 3 bases and J lost 5, with 7 bases in between. The CDR3 is 11 amino acids. Germline CDR1 and CDR2: SQVTM and ANQGSEA. The CDR3 is CSVEKDETQYF. The DNA of the CDR3 is TGCAGCGTTGAGAAGGACGAGACCCAGTACTTC.

On this clonotype itself: A much larger clone differs from this one at a single base, so this may be a read error. The chain combines TRBV6-4 with TRBJ2-1; D is undetermined. The CDR3 loop spans 12 amino acids. Deletions cut 9 bases from V and 10 bases from J, with 16 bases between. Per germline, CDR1 MRHNA and CDR2 SNTAGT. The CDR3 bases are TGTGCCAGGAACCCCCCAGGCCGGGAGCAGTTCTTC. This codes for CARNPPGREQFF.

Notes on this clonotype: A read error may produce the germline difference seen at one junction end. The chain couples TRBV29-1 to TRBJ1-1, with 7 bases that match TRBD1. The germline V gene has CDR1 SQVTM and CDR2 ANQGSEA. The CDR3 has 12 amino acids. The CDR3 nucleotides are TGCAGCGGTCGACACAGGGGCACTGAAGATTTCTTT. Protein product: CSGRHRGTEDFF.

This clonotype was found many times. The chain joins TRBV28 to TRBJ2-1, with 8 bases fitting TRBD1. The CDR3 sequence is 14 residues long. Germline values: CDR1 MDHEN, CDR2 SYDVKM. V trimming: 5 bases; J trimming: 4 bases; junction bases outside the gene matches: 4. The CDR3 DNA follows: TGTGCCAGCAGTCAGACAGGGGCATACAATGAGCAGTTCTTC. Translated, it gives CASSQTGAYNEQFF.

The table lists this clonotype with many counts. The chain links TRBV20-1 to TRBJ1-5; D possibly corresponds to TRBD1 (6 bases). The CDR3 runs to 15 residues. Germline assignment: CDR1 DFQATT and CDR2 SNEGSKA (reference sequence). Trimming removed 0 bases from V and 1 base from J, with 10 bases in between. The CDR3 here is CSARERGGSNQPQHF. CDR3 DNA: TGCAGTGCTAGAGAAAGAGGGGGGAGCAATCAGCCCCAGCATTTT.

Notes on this clonotype: Being one base from a much bigger clone, this may be a read error. The gene calls are TRBV20-1 and TRBJ2-3; TRBD2 aligns across 9 bases. The CDR3 has 14 amino acids. Per germline, CDR1 DFQATT and CDR2 SNEGSKA (reference sequence). CDR3 DNA sequence: TGCAGTCCCGCCCCGGGACTAGCAACAGGTACGCAGTATTTT. Protein: CSPAPGLATGTQYF.

Only a few counts were recorded for this clonotype. The rearrangement joins TRBV29-1 to TRBJ2-7, with TRBD1 identical over 10 bases. Germline V gives CDR1 SQVTM, CDR2 ANQGSEA. The CDR3 contains 12 residues. CDR3 coding DNA: TGCAGTGCGGGACAGGGGTCCCACGAGCAGTACTTC. As protein: CSAGQGSHEQYF.

This clonotype was counted many times. This chain joins TRBV6-1 and TRBJ2-7; 8 bases match TRBD2. This CDR3 contains 14 residues. Per germline, CDR1 MNHNS and CDR2 SASEGT. V lost 5 bases, J lost 3 bases, and 6 bases stayed unmatched. This chain's CDR3 is CASSKGTSLYEQYF. The CDR3 region has the DNA TGTGCCAGCAGTAAAGGGACTAGTCTCTACGAGCAGTACTTC.